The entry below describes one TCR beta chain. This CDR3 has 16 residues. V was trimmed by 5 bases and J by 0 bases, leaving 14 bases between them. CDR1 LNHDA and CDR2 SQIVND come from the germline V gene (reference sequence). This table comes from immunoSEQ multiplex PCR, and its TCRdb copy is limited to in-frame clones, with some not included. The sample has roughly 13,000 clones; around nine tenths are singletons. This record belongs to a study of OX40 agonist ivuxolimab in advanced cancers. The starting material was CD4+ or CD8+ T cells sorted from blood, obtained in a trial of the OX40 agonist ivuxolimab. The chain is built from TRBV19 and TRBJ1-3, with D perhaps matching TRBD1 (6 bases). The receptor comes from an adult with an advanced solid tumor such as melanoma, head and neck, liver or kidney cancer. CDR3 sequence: CASSGSRGYSGNTIYF. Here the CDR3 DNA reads TGTGCCAGTAGTGGTTCCAGGGGCTACTCTGGAAACACCATATATTTT.